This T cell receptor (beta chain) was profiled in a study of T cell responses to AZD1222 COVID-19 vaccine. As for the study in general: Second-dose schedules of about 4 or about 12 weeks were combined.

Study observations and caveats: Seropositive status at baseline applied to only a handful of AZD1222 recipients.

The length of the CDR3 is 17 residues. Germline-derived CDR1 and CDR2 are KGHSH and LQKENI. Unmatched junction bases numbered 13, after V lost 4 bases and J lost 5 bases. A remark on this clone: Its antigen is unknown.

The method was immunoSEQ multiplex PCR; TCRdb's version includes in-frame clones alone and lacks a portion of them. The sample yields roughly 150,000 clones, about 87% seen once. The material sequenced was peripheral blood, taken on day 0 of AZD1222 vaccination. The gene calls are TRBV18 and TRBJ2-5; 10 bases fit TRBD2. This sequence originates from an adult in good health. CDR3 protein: CASSLSLAGAGGETQYF. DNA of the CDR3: TGTGCCAGCTCACTGAGTCTAGCGGGAGCCGGAGGGGAGACCCAGTACTTC. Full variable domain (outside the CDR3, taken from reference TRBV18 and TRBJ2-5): NAGVMQNPRHLVRRRGQEARLRCSPMKGHSHVYWYRQLPEEGLKFMVYLQKENIIDESGMPKERFSAEFPKEGPSILRIQQVVRGDSAAYFCASSLSLAGAGGETQYFGPGTRLLVL.